This T cell receptor beta chain was found in a study of T cells in Graves' hyperthyroidism and ophthalmopathy. RNA transcripts provided the source from which TCR beta CDR3 regions were amplified. TCR CDR3 regions were first amplified by RT-PCR with HTBI primers. One entry per CDR3 protein, called by TCRdb with MiXCR from the multiplex PCR reads. The repertoire holds approximately 640,000 distinct CDR3 sequences, with about 18% as singletons. On this clonotype: Its specificity is not known.

Per the germline V gene, CDR1 is MGHRA and CDR2 is YSYEKL. CDR3 length: 16 amino acids. V shed 0 bases and J shed 0 bases, with 6 bases lying between them. Aged 18 to 65, the patients had hyperthyroidism that was newly diagnosed and had lasted under 2 months. Findings and caveats of the study: Separating ophthalmopathy from stable hyperthyroidism was achieved by a 13 V-J model. Blood held most thyroid clonotypes expanded above 0.001 frequency.

The gene calls are TRBV4-1 and TRBJ2-6, with a weak D call TRBD2 (5 bases). The TCR was taken from a man aged 50 to 60 with Graves' hyperthyroidism. The material sequenced was blood. The chain's CDR3 is CASSQDGSSGANVLTF. The CDR3 DNA follows: TGCGCCAGCAGCCAAGATGGGAGCTCTGGGGCCAACGTCCTGACTTTC.